This T cell receptor (beta chain) stems from a study of T cell repertoires in cytomegalovirus infection. The overall study: Recently described HLA-C-restricted plus well-studied HLA-B-restricted CMV epitopes were used. In public TCR beta signatures, there were indications of both CMV infection and matching HLA type. General observations from the study: CMV-specific HLA-C-restricted TCR beta clonotypes dominated the ex vivo response. Carriers of CMV and the relevant HLA type were discriminated by public TCR beta frequency.

CDR1 and CDR2 from the germline V gene are SGHTA and FQGNSA. The V and J ends lost 2 bases and 8 bases respectively, with 15 bases between them. The CDR3 covers 15 residues. This clonotype was seen more than once but under ten times. The antigen is undetermined. TCRdb reanalysed the reads using MiXCR and keeps one entry per CDR3 protein. The data hold a few hundred thousand distinct CDR3 sequences, with approximately 40% observed a single time. This TCR derives from a human donor in good health (CMV status not recorded). Some clones in this sample may be carry-over from other donors' samples. Sequencing was performed on cultured PBMCs, taken from culture after CMV antigen stimulation. The rearrangement links TRBV7-2 to TRBJ1-4; possible D gene TRBD1, 6 bases. CDR3 loop: CASSLLGGSREKLFF. DNA of the CDR3: TGTGCCAGCAGCTTATTAGGGGGAAGTCGGGAAAAACTGTTTTTT. Combining the CDR3 with reference TRBV7-2 and TRBJ1-4 gives the whole variable domain GAGVSQSPSNKVTEKGKDVELRCDPISGHTALYWYRQSLGQGLEFLIYFQGNSAPDKSGLPSDRFSAERTGGSVSTLTIQRTQQEDSAVYLCASSLLGGSREKLFFGSGTQLSVL.